This T cell receptor beta chain was profiled in a study of radiation and T cells in renal cell carcinoma. Findings and limits, study-wide: No pretreatment tumor biopsies were available for baseline clonotypes. Top tumor clonotypes rose in blood 2 weeks post-radiation, then contracted.

To note about this clone: The antigen remains undetermined.

Libraries were prepared by immunoSEQ multiplex PCR; TCRdb keeps only in-frame clonotypes and omits some of them. The profile shows tens of thousands of clones, 75% to 85% of them singletons. Time point given: blood 2 weeks post-SBRT. Treatment defined: 15 Gy SBRT to primary tumor, nephrectomy 4 weeks later. The patient's renal cell carcinoma had clear cell pathology. This receptor was obtained from a woman between 65 and 79 years old with renal cell carcinoma. The sequencing used blood, collected from a patient whose treatment included radiotherapy and nephrectomy.

DNA of the CDR3: TGTGCCAGCAGCACGGGACTAGCGGGAGTTGAGCAGTACTTC. Its translation: CASSTGLAGVEQYF. The V and J genes are TRBV7-9 and TRBJ2-7, with 14 positions matching TRBD2. V was clipped by 5 bases and J by 7 bases; unmatched bases: 4. The CDR3 runs 14 residues. CDR1 and CDR2 from the germline V gene are SEHNR and FQNEAQ (reference sequence).